This T cell receptor (beta chain) was recovered during a study of T cells in Graves' hyperthyroidism and ophthalmopathy. The study, taken as a whole, reports: Researchers found most expanded thyroid clonotypes above 0.001 in blood as well. A model built on 13 V-J features separated ophthalmopathy from stable hyperthyroidism.

In the case of this clonotype: The antigen is not known.

RNA transcripts were the template for amplifying TCR beta CDR3 regions. The TCR CDR3 was amplified in a first-round RT-PCR using the HTBI primer set. MiXCR, applied by TCRdb to the multiplex PCR reads, yields one record per CDR3 protein. The repertoire holds roughly 740,000 distinct CDR3 sequences, with approximately 16% as singletons. Used for diagnoses were clinical symptoms, serum thyroxine and TRAb, thyroid ultrasound and orbital computed tomography. Fresh peripheral blood, 8 to 10 ml, was the source of the PBMCs. V gave up 6 bases and J gave up 3 bases; unmatched junction bases: 17. Per the germline V gene, CDR1 is SGHAT and CDR2 is FQDESV (reference sequence). The CDR3 loop spans 19 amino acids.

This chain links TRBV11-1 with TRBJ2-2, with 9 bases lining up with TRBD2. The specimen sequenced was blood. The receptor comes from a man between 18 and 35 years old with Graves' hyperthyroidism. CDR3 region: CASSFPTKAGGTHTGELFF. The CDR3 DNA reads as TGTGCCAGCAGTTTTCCGACGAAAGCGGGAGGTACCCACACCGGGGAGCTGTTTTTT.